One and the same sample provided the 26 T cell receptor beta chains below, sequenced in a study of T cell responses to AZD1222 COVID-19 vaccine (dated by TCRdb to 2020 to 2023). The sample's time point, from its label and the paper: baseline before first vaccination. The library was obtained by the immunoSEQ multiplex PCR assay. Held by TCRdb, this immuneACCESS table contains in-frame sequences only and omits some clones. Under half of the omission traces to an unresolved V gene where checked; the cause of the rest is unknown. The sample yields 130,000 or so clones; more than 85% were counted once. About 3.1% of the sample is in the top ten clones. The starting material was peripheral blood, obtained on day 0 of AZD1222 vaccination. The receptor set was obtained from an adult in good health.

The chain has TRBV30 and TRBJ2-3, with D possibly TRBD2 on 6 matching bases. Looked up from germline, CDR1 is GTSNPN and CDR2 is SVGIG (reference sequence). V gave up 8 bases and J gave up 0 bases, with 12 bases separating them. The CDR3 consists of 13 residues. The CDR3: CAGTPLSTDTQYF. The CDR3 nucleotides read TGTGCCGGGACTCCTCTGAGCACAGATACGCAGTATTTT.

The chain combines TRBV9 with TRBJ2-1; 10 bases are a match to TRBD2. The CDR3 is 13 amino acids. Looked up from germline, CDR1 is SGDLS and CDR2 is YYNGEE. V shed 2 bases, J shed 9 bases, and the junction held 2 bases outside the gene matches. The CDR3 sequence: CASSVLAGAEQFF. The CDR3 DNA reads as TGTGCCAGCAGCGTGCTAGCGGGAGCTGAGCAGTTCTTC.

The CDR3 sequence: CASSLDRGPYTEAFF. The CDR3 DNA follows: TGTGCCAGCAGCTTAGACAGGGGGCCATACACTGAAGCTTTCTTT. This chain connects TRBV7-3 to TRBJ1-1, with TRBD1 identical over 10 bases. J was trimmed by 3 bases and V by 2 bases; bases with no gene match: 3. Germline loops: CDR1 SGHTA, CDR2 FQGTGA. This CDR3 has 15 residues.

The CDR3 DNA sequence: TGTGCCATCAGGACAGGGGCTAAAAACACTGAAGCTTTCTTT. As protein: CAIRTGAKNTEAFF. The chain has TRBV10-3 and TRBJ1-1, with TRBD1 matching over 8 bases. The CDR3 spans 14 residues. The germline V gene has CDR1 ENHRY and CDR2 SYGVKD. J gave up 2 bases and V 6 bases, and 5 bases lay outside the gene matches.

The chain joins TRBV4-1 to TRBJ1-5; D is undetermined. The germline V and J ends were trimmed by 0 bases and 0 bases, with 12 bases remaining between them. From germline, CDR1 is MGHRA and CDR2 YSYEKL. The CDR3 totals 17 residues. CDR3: CASSQEYGSYSNQPQHF. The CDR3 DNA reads TGCGCCAGCAGCCAAGAGTACGGCTCCTATAGCAATCAGCCCCAGCATTTT.

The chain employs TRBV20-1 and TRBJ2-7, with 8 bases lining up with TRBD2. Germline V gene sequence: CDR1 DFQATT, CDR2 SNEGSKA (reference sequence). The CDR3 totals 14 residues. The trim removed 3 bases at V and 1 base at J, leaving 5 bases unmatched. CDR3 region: CSASVRGGSYEQYF. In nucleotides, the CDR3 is TGCAGTGCTAGTGTTCGGGGGGGTTCCTACGAGCAGTACTTC.

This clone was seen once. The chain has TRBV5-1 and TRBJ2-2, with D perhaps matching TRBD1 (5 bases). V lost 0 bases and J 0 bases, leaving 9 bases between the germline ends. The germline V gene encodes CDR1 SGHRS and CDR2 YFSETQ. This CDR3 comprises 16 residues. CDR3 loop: CASSLVSRANTGELFF. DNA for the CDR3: TGCGCCAGCAGCTTGGTTTCCAGGGCGAACACCGGGGAGCTGTTTTTT. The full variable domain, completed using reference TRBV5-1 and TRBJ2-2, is KAGVTQTPRYLIKTRGQQVTLSCSPISGHRSVSWYQQTPGQGLQFLFEYFSETQRNKGNFPGRFSGRQFSNSRSEMNVSTLELGDSALYLCASSLVSRANTGELFFGEGSRLTVL.

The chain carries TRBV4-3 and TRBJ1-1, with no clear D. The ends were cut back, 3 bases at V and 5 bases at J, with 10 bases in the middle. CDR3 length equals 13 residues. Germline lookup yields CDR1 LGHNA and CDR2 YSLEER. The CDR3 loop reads CASSHSSGTEAFF. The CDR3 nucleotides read TGCGCCAGCAGCCACAGCTCTGGGACTGAAGCTTTCTTT.

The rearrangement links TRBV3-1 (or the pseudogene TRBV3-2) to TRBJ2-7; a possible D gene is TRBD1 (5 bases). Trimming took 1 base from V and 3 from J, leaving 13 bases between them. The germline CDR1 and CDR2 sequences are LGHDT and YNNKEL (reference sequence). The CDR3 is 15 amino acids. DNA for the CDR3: TGTGCCAGCAGCCAAGGTTCACAGGCCTTCTACGAGCAGTACTTC. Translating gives CASSQGSQAFYEQYF.

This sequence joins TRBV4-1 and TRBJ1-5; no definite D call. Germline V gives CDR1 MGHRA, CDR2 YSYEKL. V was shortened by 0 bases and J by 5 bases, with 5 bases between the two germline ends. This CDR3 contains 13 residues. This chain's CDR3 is CASSQESYQPQHF. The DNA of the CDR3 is TGCGCCAGCAGCCAAGAAAGTTATCAGCCCCAGCATTTT.

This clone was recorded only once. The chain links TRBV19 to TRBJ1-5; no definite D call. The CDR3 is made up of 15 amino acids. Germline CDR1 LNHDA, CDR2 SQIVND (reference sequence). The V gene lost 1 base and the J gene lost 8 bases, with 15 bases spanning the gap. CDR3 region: CASSIGDQPWEPQHF. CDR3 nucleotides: TGTGCCAGTAGTATAGGAGACCAGCCCTGGGAGCCCCAGCATTTT.

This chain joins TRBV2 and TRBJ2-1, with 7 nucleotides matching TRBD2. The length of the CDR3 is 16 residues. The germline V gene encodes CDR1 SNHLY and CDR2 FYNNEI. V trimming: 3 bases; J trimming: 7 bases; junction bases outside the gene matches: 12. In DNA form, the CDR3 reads TGTGCCAGCAGTGAGAGGTTCGGACTAGGGCAGAATGAGCAGTTCTTC. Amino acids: CASSERFGLGQNEQFF.

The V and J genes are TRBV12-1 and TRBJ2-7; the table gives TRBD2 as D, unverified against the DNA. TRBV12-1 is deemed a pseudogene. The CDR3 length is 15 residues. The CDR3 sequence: CASSSWLAGGYEQYF. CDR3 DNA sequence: TGTGCCAGCAGCTCCTGGCTAGCGGGAGGTTACGAGCAGTACTTC.

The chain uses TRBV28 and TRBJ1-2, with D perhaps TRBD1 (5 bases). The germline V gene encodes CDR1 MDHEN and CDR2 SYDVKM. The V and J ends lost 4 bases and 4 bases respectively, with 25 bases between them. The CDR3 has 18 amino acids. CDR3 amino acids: CASSSNRDPGRRIYGYTF. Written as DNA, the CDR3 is TGTGCCAGCAGTTCGAACCGGGACCCAGGGAGAAGGATCTATGGCTACACCTTC.

CDR3 in amino acids: CATSSSGRRTYEQYF. As DNA, the CDR3 is TGTGCCACCAGCAGTAGCGGGAGGCGAACCTACGAGCAGTACTTC. The chain employs TRBV15 and TRBJ2-7, with 10 nucleotides matching TRBD2. The CDR3 has 15 residues. V shed 3 bases and J 2 bases; nucleotides not matched to a gene: 4. CDR1 and CDR2 from the germline V gene are LNHNV and YYDKDF (reference sequence).

The CDR3 spells CAISESGTGYSYGYTF. The CDR3 bases are TGTGCCATCAGTGAATCCGGGACAGGGTATAGCTATGGCTACACCTTC. The rearrangement joins TRBV10-3 to TRBJ1-2, with 9 positions matching TRBD1. Trimming at V came to 3 bases and at J to 4 bases, leaving 9 bases not matched to a gene. From germline, CDR1 is ENHRY and CDR2 SYGVKD. The CDR3 spans 16 residues.

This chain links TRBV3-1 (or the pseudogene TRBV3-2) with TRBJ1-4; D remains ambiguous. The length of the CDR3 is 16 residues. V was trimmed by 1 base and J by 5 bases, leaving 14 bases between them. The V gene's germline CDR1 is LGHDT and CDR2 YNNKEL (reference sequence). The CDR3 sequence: CASSQAKRRINEKLFF. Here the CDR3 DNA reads TGTGCCAGCAGCCAAGCAAAAAGGAGGATCAATGAAAAACTGTTTTTT.

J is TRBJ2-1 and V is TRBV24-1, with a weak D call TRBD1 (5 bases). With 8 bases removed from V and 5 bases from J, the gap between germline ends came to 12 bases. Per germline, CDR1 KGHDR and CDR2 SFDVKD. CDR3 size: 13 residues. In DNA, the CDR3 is TGTGCCACCAAGGGCAGGGTAGACAATGAGCAGTTCTTC. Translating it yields CATKGRVDNEQFF.

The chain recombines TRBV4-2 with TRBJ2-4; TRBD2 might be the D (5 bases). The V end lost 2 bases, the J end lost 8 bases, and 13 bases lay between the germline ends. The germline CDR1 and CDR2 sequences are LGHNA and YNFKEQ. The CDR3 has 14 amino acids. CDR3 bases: TGTGCCAGCAGCCAACGGACGACGGAGGACATTCAGTACTTC. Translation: CASSQRTTEDIQYF.

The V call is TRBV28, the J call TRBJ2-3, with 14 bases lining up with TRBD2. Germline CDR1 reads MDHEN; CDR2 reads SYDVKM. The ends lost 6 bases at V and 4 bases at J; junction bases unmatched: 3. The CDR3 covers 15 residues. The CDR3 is CASSLGLAGADTQYF. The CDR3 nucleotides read TGTGCCAGCAGCCTGGGACTAGCGGGAGCAGATACGCAGTATTTT.

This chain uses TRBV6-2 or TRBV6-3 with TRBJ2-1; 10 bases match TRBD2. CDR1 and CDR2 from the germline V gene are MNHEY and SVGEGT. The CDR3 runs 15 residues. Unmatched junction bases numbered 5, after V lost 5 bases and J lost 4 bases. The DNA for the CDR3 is TGTGCCAGCAGTCTCGGGACTAGCGAATACAATGAGCAGTTCTTC. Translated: CASSLGTSEYNEQFF.

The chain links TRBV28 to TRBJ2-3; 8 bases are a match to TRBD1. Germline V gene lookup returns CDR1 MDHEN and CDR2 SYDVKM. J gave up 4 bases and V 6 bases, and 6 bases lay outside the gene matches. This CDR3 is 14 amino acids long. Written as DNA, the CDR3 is TGTGCCAGCAGCCCAGACAGGGGACCAGATACGCAGTATTTT. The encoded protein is CASSPDRGPDTQYF. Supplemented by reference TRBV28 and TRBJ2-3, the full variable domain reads DVKVTQSSRYLVKRTGEKVFLECVQDMDHENMFWYRQDPGLGLRLIYFSYDVKMKEKGDIPEGYSVSREKKERFSLILESASTNQTSMYLCASSPDRGPDTQYFGPGTRLTVL.

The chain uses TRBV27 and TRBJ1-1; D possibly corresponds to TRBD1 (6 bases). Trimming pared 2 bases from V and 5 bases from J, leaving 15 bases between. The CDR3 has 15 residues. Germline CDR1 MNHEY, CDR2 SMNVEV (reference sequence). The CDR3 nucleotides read TGTGCCAGCAGTTTACAAGGGGAAAGGGGGACTGAAGCTTTCTTT. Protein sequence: CASSLQGERGTEAFF.

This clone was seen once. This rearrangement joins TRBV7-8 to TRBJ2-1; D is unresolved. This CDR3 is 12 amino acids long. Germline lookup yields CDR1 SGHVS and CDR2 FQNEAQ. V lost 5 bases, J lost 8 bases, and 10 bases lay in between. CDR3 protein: CASSPLRDEQFF. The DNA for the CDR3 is TGTGCCAGCAGCCCACTCCGGGATGAGCAGTTCTTC.

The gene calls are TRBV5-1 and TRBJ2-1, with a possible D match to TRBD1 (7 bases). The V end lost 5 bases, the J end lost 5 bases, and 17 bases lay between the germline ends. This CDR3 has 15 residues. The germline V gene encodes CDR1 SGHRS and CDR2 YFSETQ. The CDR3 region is CASSSNPGGNNEQFF. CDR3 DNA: TGCGCCAGCAGTAGCAACCCAGGGGGGAACAATGAGCAGTTCTTC.

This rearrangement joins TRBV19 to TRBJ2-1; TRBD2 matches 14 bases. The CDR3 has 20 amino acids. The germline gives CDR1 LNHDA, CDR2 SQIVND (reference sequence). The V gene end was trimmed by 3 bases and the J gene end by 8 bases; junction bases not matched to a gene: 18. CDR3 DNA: TGTGCCAGTAGTATGGGAAGACTAGCGGGAGGGCAAAGGAAAGGAGATGAGCAGTTCTTC. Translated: CASSMGRLAGGQRKGDEQFF.